This TCR beta chain was recorded in a study of T cells in Graves' hyperthyroidism and ophthalmopathy. The study's findings and limits: Most expanded thyroid clonotypes above 0.001 recurred in blood.

Trimming left V 6 bases short and J 9 bases short, with 12 bases between. The CDR3 covers 13 residues. This clonotype was detected many times. As yet, its antigen is unknown. Graves' hyperthyroidism was deemed stable absent ophthalmopathy progression within 18 months. Cells are PBMCs isolated from about 10 ml of fresh blood. Using RNA transcripts as the source, TCR beta CDR3 regions were amplified. The HTBI primer set was used in a first-round RT-PCR of the TCR CDR3. TCRdb fed the multiplex PCR reads into MiXCR, producing one record per CDR3 protein. The profile shows roughly 660,000 distinct CDR3 sequences, 15% to 20% of them singletons.

Sample: blood. The origin of this receptor is a man aged 50-59 years with Graves' hyperthyroidism. J is TRBJ1-6 and V is TRBV12-3 or TRBV12-4; D not resolved. The CDR3 DNA reads as TGTGCCAGCAGCCCTGATTTTGGTTCACCCCTCCACTTT. It encodes CASSPDFGSPLHF.